These 10 T cell receptor beta chains originate from one sample sequenced in a study of T cell responses to AZD1222 COVID-19 vaccine. Profiled with immunoSEQ multiplex PCR; TCRdb holds only in-frame clones, not every one. Here the sample spans under 150,000 clones, about 89% being singletons. The sample here was peripheral blood, taken 28 days after the second AZD1222 dose. These receptors were taken from an adult who received the AZD1222 COVID-19 vaccine.

Concerning this clone: The same CDR3 can be traced to other DNA sequences in this sample. The J gene is TRBJ1-6, the V gene TRBV6-5; 7 nucleotides agree with TRBD1. J lost 7 bases, V lost 0 bases, and 6 bases had no gene match. The CDR3 length is 16 residues. Germline CDR1 MNHEY, CDR2 SVGAGI. The CDR3, as DNA: TGTGCCAGCAGTTACTCTAGAGGGGGCGAGAATTCACCCCTCCACTTT. It codes for CASSYSRGGENSPLHF.

The genes are TRBV10-1 and TRBJ2-5; TRBD2 matches at 12 bases. Germline CDR1 is WNHNN and CDR2 is SYGVQD (reference sequence). The length of the CDR3 is 16 residues. Losses at the gene ends were 1 base for V and 5 bases for J; bases not matched to a gene: 5. DNA for the CDR3: TGCGCCAGCAGTGAGTGGGCTAGCGGGAGGGCTGAGACCCAGTACTTC. Protein: CASSEWASGRAETQYF.

The CDR3 coding sequence is TGTGCCAGCAGTTACCCCAAAACAGGAGTCACTGAAGCTTTCTTT. Translating it yields CASSYPKTGVTEAFF. This chain joins TRBV6-5 and TRBJ1-1; tentatively, D is TRBD1 (5 bases). V lost 2 bases to trimming and J lost 4 bases, with 14 bases between them. The CDR3 contains 15 residues. Germline V gene sequence: CDR1 MNHEY, CDR2 SVGAGI.

The chain recombines TRBV29-1 with TRBJ2-3; D assignment may be TRBD1 or TRBD2 (5 bases each). Germline V gene sequence: CDR1 SQVTM, CDR2 ANQGSEA. V lost 7 bases and J lost 0, with 8 bases in between. The CDR3 is 12 residues long. The CDR3: CSGDPSTDTQYF. CDR3 nucleotide sequence: TGCAGCGGGGACCCTAGCACAGATACGCAGTATTTT.

The chain carries TRBV7-2 and TRBJ2-6; unclear D gene. Trimming shortened V by 2 bases and J by 4 bases, and 6 bases separated the two germline ends. This CDR3 contains 14 residues. Germline lookup yields CDR1 SGHTA and CDR2 FQGNSA. The CDR3 DNA is TGTGCCAGCAGCTTATCTCCCGGGGCCAACGTCCTGACTTTC. Protein product: CASSLSPGANVLTF.

The J gene is TRBJ2-5, the V gene TRBV5-4; 7 positions agree with TRBD1. The CDR3 spans 14 residues. Germline V gives CDR1 SGHNT, CDR2 YYREEE (reference sequence). Germline trimming cut 1 base from V and 5 bases from J; bases unmatched to any gene: 5. CDR3 protein: CASSLQLGGETQYF. CDR3 in DNA: TGTGCCAGCAGCTTGCAACTAGGGGGCGAGACCCAGTACTTC.

This sequence joins TRBV18 and TRBJ1-4; 9 bases fit TRBD1. This CDR3 spans 12 amino acids. Germline assignment: CDR1 KGHSH and CDR2 LQKENI. The V gene end was trimmed by 3 bases and the J gene end by 15 bases; junction bases not matched to a gene: 5. The CDR3 loop is CASSPGQGLMFF. For the CDR3, the DNA is TGTGCCAGCTCACCCGGACAGGGGTTGATGTTTTTT.

In nucleotides, the CDR3 is TGTGCCAGCAGTCCTGGTGGGTTCGAGGGCGGCTGGCTCTATGGCTACACCTTC. Encoded protein: CASSPGGFEGGWLYGYTF. The chain uses TRBV5-8 and TRBJ1-2; D not certain. Germline CDR1 reads SGHTS; CDR2 reads YDEGEE. V lost 5 bases and J 4 bases, leaving 27 bases between the germline ends. CDR3 length: 18 residues. The complete variable domain, with remaining parts taken from reference TRBV5-8 and TRBJ1-2, reads EAGVTQSPTHLIKTRGQQATLRCSPISGHTSVYWYQQALGLGLQFLLWYDEGEERNRGNFPPRFSGRQFPNYSSELNVNALELEDSALYLCASSPGGFEGGWLYGYTFGSGTRLTVV.

The rearrangement links TRBV3-1 (or the pseudogene TRBV3-2) to TRBJ1-1, with 8 bases aligning to TRBD1. Looked up from germline, CDR1 is LGHDT and CDR2 is YNNKEL (reference sequence). The CDR3 loop spans 15 amino acids. V was clipped by 3 bases and J by 4 bases; unmatched bases: 7. The CDR3 region is CASSQAGTGLTEAFF. CDR3 in DNA: TGTGCCAGCAGCCAGGCCGGGACAGGACTCACTGAAGCTTTCTTT.

This chain uses TRBV6-5 with TRBJ1-1; the match to TRBD1 covers 7 bases. CDR1 and CDR2 from the germline V gene are MNHEY and SVGAGI. J gave up 1 base and V 4 bases, and 3 bases lay outside the gene matches. The CDR3 spans 14 residues. The CDR3 nucleotides read TGTGCCAGCAGTTCCAGGGGGAGGAACACTGAAGCTTTCTTT. Residues: CASSSRGRNTEAFF.